This T cell receptor beta chain was sequenced during a study of blood T cells in healthy people across ages. This clonotype is a singleton in its sample. No antigen is known for it. At one end, the junction sequence differs from germline, possibly due to a read error. Study-level results: A roughly linear age-dependent decrease characterized TCR beta diversity per million T cells. The diversity estimates, figures obtained from one million T cells, were considered underestimates. Donors of long life had a larger count of naive CD4+ cells and greater diversity than aged donors.

There are 12 residues in the CDR3. The V gene's germline CDR1 is SGHTA and CDR2 FQGNSA. A J-beta primer mix and a sample-barcoded 5' primer were used in a second PCR of about 7 to 12 cycles. Every individual sample yielded 2.5 million or more paired-end reads (each containing CDR3). TCRdb independently ran MiXCR on the 5' RACE reads; one entry per CDR3 protein. The table lists 850,000 or so distinct CDR3 sequences, around 30% of them singletons. This sequence was found in a woman older than 75 in good health. The material sequenced was blood. V gene TRBV7-2 combines with J gene TRBJ1-1; D remains ambiguous. CDR3 sequence: CAGSKETGWAFF. CDR3 in DNA: TGTGCCGGCAGCAAAGAGACGGGTTGGGCTTTCTTT.